The table lists the clone carrying this TCR beta chain with many counts. As yet, its antigen is unknown. Whole-study results and caveats: Tumor memory CD4+ T cell TCR gene usage clustered with blood and lymph node memory CD4+ cells and lymph node naive CD4+ cells. The larger cohort examined one V-J beta rearrangement, not whole repertoires. Tumor-infiltrating Treg TCR alpha and beta sequences overlapped most with tumor naive CD4+ T cells, then blood naive.

Semi-nested PCR with Nested Universal Primer A followed constant-region reverse priming of full-length variable regions. A single record per CDR3 protein comes from TCRdb applying MiXCR to the 5' RACE reads. The data hold 35,000 to 45,000 distinct CDR3 sequences, with roughly 22% observed a single time. Trimming removed 4 bases from V and 3 bases from J, with 17 bases in between. The CDR3 has 15 amino acids. Germline V gene sequence: CDR1 SGHKS, CDR2 YYEKEE (reference sequence). Tregs were sorted as CD4+CD25+CD127-/low cells. The chain recombines TRBV5-5 with TRBJ2-7, with a possible D match to TRBD1 (7 bases). The specimen sequenced was Tregs sorted from a lymph node. The receptor was isolated from a female donor with breast cancer. CDR3 DNA: TGTGCCAGCAGCCCAACAGGGGAGGCTCACTACGAGCAGTACTTC. Translation gives CASSPTGEAHYEQYF.